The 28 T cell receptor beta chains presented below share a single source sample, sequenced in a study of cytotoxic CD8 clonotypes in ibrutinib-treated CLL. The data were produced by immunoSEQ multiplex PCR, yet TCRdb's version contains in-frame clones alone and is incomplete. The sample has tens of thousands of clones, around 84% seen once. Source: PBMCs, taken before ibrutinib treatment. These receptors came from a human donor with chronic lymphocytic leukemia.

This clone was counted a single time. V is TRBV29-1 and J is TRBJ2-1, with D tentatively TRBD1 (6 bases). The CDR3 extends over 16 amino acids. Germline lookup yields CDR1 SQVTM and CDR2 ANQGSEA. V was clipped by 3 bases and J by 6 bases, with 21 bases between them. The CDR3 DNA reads TGCAGCGTTGATAATAGGGGGACACTGGGGCGCAATGAGCAGTTCTTC. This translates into CSVDNRGTLGRNEQFF.

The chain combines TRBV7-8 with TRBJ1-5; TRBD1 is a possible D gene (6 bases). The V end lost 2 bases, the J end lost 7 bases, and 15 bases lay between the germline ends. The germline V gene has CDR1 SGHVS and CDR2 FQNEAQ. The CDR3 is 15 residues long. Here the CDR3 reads CASSLISQGGQPQHF. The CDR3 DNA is TGTGCCAGCAGCTTAATATCACAGGGCGGCCAGCCCCAGCATTTT.

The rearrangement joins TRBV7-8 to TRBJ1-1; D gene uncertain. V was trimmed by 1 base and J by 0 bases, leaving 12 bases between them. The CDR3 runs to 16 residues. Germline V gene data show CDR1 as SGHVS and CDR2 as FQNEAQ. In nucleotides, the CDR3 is TGTGCCAGCAGCTTAGTGGGCCGTACTTTGAACACTGAAGCTTTCTTT. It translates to CASSLVGRTLNTEAFF.

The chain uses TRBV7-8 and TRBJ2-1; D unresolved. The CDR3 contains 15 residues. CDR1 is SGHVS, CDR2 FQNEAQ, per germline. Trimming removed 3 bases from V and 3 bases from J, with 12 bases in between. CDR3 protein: CASSFGLGLYNEQFF. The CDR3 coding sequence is TGTGCCAGCAGCTTCGGTCTAGGCCTCTACAATGAGCAGTTCTTC.

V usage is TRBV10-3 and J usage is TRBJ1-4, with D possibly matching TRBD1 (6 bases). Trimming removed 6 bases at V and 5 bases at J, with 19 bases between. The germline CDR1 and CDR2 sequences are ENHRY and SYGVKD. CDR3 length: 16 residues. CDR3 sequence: CAISPGTMESNEKLFF. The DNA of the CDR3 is TGTGCCATCAGCCCCGGGACAATGGAATCCAATGAAAAACTGTTTTTT.

As DNA, the CDR3 is TGTGCCAGCAGTTCTACAGATTCTAACTATGGCTACACCTTC. Translating gives CASSSTDSNYGYTF. V and J are TRBV27 and TRBJ1-2; no reliable D call. The CDR3 totals 14 residues. Germline V gene data show CDR1 as MNHEY and CDR2 as SMNVEV (reference sequence). V was trimmed by 4 bases and J by 0 bases, leaving 9 bases between them.

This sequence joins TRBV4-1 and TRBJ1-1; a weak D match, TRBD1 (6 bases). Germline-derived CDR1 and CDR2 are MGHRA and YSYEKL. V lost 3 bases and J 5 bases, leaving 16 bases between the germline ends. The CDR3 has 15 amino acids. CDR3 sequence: CASSQDERGGTEAFF. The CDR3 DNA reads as TGCGCCAGCAGCCAGGACGAGAGGGGGGGGACTGAAGCTTTCTTT.

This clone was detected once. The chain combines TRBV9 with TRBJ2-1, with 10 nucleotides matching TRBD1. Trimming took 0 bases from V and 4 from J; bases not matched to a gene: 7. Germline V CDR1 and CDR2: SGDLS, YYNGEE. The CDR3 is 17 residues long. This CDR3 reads CASSVAYKDRGYNEQFF. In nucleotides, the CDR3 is TGTGCCAGCAGCGTAGCTTATAAGGACAGGGGGTACAATGAGCAGTTCTTC.

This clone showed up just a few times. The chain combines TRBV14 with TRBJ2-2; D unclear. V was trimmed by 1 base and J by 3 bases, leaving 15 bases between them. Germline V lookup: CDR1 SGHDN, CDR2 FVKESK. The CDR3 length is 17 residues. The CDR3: CASSQGLNSRYTGELFF. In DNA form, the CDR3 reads TGTGCCAGCAGCCAAGGGTTGAACTCCCGGTACACCGGGGAGCTGTTTTTT. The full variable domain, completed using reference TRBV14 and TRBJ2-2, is EAGVTQFPSHSVIEKGQTVTLRCDPISGHDNLYWYRRVMGKEIKFLLHFVKESKQDESGMPNNRFLAERTGGTYSTLKVQPAELEDSGVYFCASSQGLNSRYTGELFFGEGSRLTVL.

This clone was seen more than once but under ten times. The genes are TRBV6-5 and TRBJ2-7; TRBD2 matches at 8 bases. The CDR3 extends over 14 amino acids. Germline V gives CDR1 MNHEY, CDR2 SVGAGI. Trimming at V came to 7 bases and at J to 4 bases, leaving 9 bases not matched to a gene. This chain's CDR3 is CASIKRAGEYEQYF. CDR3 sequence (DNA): TGTGCCAGCATAAAACGAGCGGGGGAGTACGAGCAGTACTTC.

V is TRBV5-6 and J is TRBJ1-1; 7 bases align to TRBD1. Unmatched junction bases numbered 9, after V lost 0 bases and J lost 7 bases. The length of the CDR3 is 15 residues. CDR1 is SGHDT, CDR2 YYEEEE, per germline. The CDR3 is CASSLEVVGTDEAFF. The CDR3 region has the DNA TGTGCCAGCAGCTTGGAGGTGGTTGGGACAGATGAAGCTTTCTTT.

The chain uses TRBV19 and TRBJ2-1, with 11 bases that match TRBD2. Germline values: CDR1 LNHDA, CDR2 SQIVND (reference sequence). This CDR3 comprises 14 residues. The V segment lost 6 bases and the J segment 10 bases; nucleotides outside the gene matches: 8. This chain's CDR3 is CASRELAGGWEQFF. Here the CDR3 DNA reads TGTGCCAGTAGGGAGCTAGCGGGAGGATGGGAGCAGTTCTTC.

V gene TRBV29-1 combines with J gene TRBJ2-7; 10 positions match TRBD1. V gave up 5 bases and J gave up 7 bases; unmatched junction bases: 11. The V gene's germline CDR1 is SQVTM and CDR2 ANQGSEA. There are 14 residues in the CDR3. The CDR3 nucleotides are TGCAGCGTTTACTGGCGGGACAGGGGTTATGAGCAGTACTTC. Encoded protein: CSVYWRDRGYEQYF.

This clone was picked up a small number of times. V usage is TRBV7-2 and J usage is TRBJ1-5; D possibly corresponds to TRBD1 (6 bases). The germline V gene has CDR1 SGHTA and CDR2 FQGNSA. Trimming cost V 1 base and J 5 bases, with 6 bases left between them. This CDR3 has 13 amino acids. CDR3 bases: TGTGCCAGCAGCTTAGACAGGGATCAGCCCCAGCATTTT. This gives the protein CASSLDRDQPQHF.

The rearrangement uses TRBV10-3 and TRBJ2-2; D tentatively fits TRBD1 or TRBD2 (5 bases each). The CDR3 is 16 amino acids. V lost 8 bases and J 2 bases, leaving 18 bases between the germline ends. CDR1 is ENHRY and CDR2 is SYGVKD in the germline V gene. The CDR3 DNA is TGTGCCATCGGGCTAGAGGGGACCCTTAACACCGGGGAGCTGTTTTTT. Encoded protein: CAIGLEGTLNTGELFF.

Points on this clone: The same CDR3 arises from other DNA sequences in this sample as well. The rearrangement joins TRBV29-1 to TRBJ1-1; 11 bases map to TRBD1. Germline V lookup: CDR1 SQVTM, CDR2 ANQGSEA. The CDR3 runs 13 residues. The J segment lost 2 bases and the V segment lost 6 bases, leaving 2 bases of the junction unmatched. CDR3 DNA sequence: TGCAGCGTCGGGACAGGGGGAAACACTGAAGCTTTCTTT. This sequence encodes CSVGTGGNTEAFF.

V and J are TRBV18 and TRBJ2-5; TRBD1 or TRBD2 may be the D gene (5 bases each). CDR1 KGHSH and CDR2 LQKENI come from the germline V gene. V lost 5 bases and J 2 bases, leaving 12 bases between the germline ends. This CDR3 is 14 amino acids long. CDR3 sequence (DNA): TGTGCCAGCTCATCGGGGACCCCGCAAGAGACCCAGTACTTC. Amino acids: CASSSGTPQETQYF.

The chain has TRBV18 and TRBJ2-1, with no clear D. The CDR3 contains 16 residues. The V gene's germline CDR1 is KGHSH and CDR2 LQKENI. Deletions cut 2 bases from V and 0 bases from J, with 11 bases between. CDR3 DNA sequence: TGTGCCAGCTCACCAGGGGTCCCTGGCTCCTACAATGAGCAGTTCTTC. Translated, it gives CASSPGVPGSYNEQFF.

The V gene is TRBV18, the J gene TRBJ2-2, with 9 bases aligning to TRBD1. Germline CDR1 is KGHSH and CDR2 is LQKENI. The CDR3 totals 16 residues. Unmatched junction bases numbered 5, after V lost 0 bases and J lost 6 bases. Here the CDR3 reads CASSPPDRGVPGELFF. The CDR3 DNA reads TGTGCCAGCTCACCACCGGACAGGGGAGTCCCCGGGGAGCTGTTTTTT.

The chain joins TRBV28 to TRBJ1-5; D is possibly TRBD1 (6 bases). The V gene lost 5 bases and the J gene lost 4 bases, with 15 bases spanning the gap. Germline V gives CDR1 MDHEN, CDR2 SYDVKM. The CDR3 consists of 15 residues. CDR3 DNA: TGTGCCAGCAGTCTGGGGGCCCCGAGGAATCAGCCCCAGCATTTT. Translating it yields CASSLGAPRNQPQHF. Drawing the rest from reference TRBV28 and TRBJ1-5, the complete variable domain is DVKVTQSSRYLVKRTGEKVFLECVQDMDHENMFWYRQDPGLGLRLIYFSYDVKMKEKGDIPEGYSVSREKKERFSLILESASTNQTSMYLCASSLGAPRNQPQHFGDGTRLSIL.

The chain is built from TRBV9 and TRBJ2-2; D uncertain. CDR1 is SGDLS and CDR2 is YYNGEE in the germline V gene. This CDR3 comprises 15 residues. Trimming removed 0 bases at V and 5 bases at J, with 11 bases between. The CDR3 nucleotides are TGTGCCAGCAGCGTAGAGGTTAGATTAACCGGGGAGCTGTTTTTT. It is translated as CASSVEVRLTGELFF.

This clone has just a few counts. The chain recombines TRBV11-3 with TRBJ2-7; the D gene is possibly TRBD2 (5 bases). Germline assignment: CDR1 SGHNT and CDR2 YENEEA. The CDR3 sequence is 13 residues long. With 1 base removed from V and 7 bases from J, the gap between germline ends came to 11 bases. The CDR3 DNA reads TGTGCCAGCAGCTTAGGACGGAGCGGAGAGCAGTACTTC. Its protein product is CASSLGRSGEQYF.

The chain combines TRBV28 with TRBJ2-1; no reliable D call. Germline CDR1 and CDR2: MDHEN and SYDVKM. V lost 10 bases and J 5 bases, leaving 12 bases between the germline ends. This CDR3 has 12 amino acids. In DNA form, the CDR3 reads TGTGCCACTACCGCCGGACACAATGAGCAGTTCTTC. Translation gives CATTAGHNEQFF.

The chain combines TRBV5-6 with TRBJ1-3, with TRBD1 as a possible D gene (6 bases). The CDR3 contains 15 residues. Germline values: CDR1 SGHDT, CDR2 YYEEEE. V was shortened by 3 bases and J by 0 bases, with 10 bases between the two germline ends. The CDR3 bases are TGTGCCAGCAGCTCAAGCAGGGGCTCTGGAAACACCATATATTTT. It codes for CASSSSRGSGNTIYF.

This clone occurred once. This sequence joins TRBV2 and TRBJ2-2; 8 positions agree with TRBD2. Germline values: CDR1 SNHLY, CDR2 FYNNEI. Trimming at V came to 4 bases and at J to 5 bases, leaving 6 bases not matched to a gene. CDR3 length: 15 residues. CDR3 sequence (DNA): TGTGCCAGCAGTGGACAGCGGGAGATAACCGGGGAGCTGTTTTTT. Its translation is CASSGQREITGELFF.

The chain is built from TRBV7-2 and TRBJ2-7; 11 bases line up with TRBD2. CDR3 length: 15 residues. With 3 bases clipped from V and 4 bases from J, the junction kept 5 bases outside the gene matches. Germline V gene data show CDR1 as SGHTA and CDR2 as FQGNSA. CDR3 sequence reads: CASSLTSGIQYEQYF. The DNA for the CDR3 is TGTGCCAGCAGCTTGACTAGCGGGATCCAATACGAGCAGTACTTC.

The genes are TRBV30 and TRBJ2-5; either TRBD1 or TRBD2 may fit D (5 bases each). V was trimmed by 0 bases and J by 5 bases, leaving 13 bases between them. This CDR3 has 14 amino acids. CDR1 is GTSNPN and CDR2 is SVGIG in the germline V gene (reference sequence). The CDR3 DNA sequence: TGTGCCTGGAGTGTAAGGGGAGTAAGGGAGACCCAGTACTTC. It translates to CAWSVRGVRETQYF.

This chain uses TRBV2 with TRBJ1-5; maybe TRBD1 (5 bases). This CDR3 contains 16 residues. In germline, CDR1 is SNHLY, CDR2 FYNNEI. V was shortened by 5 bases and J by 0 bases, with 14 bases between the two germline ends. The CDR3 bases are TGTGCCAGCAGTCTGGATAAGACAGATAGCAATCAGCCCCAGCATTTT. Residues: CASSLDKTDSNQPQHF.